These 28 T cell receptor beta chains share one sample of origin, sequenced in a study of tumor-infiltrating lymphocytes in glioblastoma multiforme. TCRB libraries came from RNA via three nested multiplex PCR rounds. TCRdb re-analysed the multiplex PCR reads in MiXCR, keeping a single row per CDR3 protein. The sample has 9,900 or so distinct CDR3 sequences, approximately 71% seen once; the top ten hold over 30%. Sequencing input: brain tumor tissue. The source of these receptors is a male donor with glioblastoma.

This chain uses TRBV10-3 with TRBJ1-6; D unclear. The CDR3 is made up of 12 amino acids. Germline CDR1 ENHRY, CDR2 SYGVKD. V lost 0 bases, J lost 9 bases, and 3 bases lay in between. As DNA, the CDR3 is TGTGCCATCAGTGAGTCAAGTTCACCCCTCCACTTT. Translating gives CAISESSSPLHF.

About this clonotype: The junction shows a germline mismatch at one end, possibly a read error. The V call is TRBV20-1, the J call TRBJ2-3, with 15 bases identical to TRBD2. This CDR3 spans 20 amino acids. CDR1 and CDR2 (germline): DFQATT, SNEGSKA (reference sequence). CDR3 amino acids: CSASRPGLAGGPSSKDTQLF. Written as DNA, the CDR3 is TGCAGTGCTAGTCGCCCCGGACTAGCGGGAGGGCCGAGTAGCAAAGATACGCAGCTTTTT.

About this clonotype itself: One junction end disagrees with the germline gene, perhaps due to a read error. This chain uses TRBV20-1 with TRBJ2-2; D is perhaps TRBD1 or TRBD2 (5 bases each). In germline, CDR1 is DFQATT, CDR2 SNEGSKA (reference sequence). This CDR3 region has 16 residues. The CDR3 DNA follows: TGCAGTGCTAATGGGGCAGTTGACTTTAACGCCGGGAAGCTGTTTTTT. It translates to CSANGAVDFNAGKLFF.

This clonotype was observed at least ten times. A read error is possible here, since a much larger clone lies one base away. V gene TRBV6-5 combines with J gene TRBJ2-7; possibly TRBD2 for D (6 bases). Trimming stripped 7 bases from V and 5 bases from J, with 18 bases between. This CDR3 has 14 amino acids. Germline loops: CDR1 MNHEY, CDR2 SVGAGI. The CDR3 protein is CASTETHTSNEQYF. Written as DNA, the CDR3 is TGTGCCAGCACCGAAACCCATACTAGCAACGAGCAGTACTTC.

This clonotype was counted between two and nine times. The rearrangement links TRBV7-9 to TRBJ1-1; D is ambiguous. Trimming left V 0 bases short and J 11 bases short, with 16 bases between. There are 14 residues in the CDR3. CDR1 is SEHNR, CDR2 FQNEAQ, per germline (reference sequence). For the CDR3, the DNA is TGTGCCAGCAGCTTAGCGGGAGCGAACATTGAGGCTTTCTTT. The encoded protein is CASSLAGANIEAFF.

As to this clonotype: This is likely a read error, given that the CDR3 carries no conserved phenylalanine or tryptophan at its end. The rearrangement joins TRBV11-3 to TRBJ2-3; D is uncertain. The CDR3 runs to 14 residues. In germline, CDR1 is SGHNT, CDR2 YENEEA. V lost 2 bases and J lost 1, with 7 bases in between. The CDR3 DNA reads TGTGCCAGCAGCTTATATGCTGGCACAGATACGCAGTATCTT. This codes for CASSLYAGTDTQYL.

As for this clonotype: One end of the junction is discordant with germline, which a read error may explain. The chain combines TRBV4-1 with TRBJ2-2, with D possibly matching TRBD2 (6 bases). The germline gives CDR1 MGHRA, CDR2 YSYEKL. The CDR3 totals 14 residues. For the CDR3, the DNA is TGCGCCAGCAACCAATATAGCGGAAGCGTGGAGCTGTTTTTT. Its translation: CASNQYSGSVELFF.

This clonotype was observed many times. This chain connects TRBV6-4 to TRBJ2-3; TRBD2 might be the D (7 bases). CDR1 is MRHNA, CDR2 SNTAGT, per germline. This CDR3 spans 15 amino acids. Between the trimmed V and J ends, which lost 4 bases and 2 bases, there was a span of 13 bases. CDR3 DNA sequence: TGTGCCAGCAGTGCTTCCCGGGGGGCCACAGATACGCAGTATTTT. Translation gives CASSASRGATDTQYF.

CDR3 region: CSARERDRDTYEQYF. As DNA, the CDR3 is TGCAGTGCTAGAGAAAGGGACAGAGACACCTACGAGCAGTACTTC. The chain has TRBV20-1 and TRBJ2-7; 7 bases match TRBD1. With V trimmed by 0 bases and J by 2 bases, 7 bases remained unmatched. The CDR3 length is 15 residues. Germline loops: CDR1 DFQATT, CDR2 SNEGSKA (reference sequence).

Worth noting for this clonotype: The final CDR3 position lacks the conserved phenylalanine or tryptophan, pointing to a likely read error. This sequence joins TRBV11-2 and TRBJ2-1; 10 bases align to TRBD2. The length of the CDR3 is 15 residues. The germline gives CDR1 SGHAT, CDR2 FQNNGV. CDR3 bases: TGTACCAGCATCCCTCTAGCGGGAGTGAGTAAAGAGCAGTTCTCC. Translating gives CTSIPLAGVSKEQFS.

V is TRBV20-1 and J is TRBJ2-1; unclear D gene. Germline lookup yields CDR1 DFQATT and CDR2 SNEGSKA (reference sequence). CDR3 size: 12 residues. The V end was cut by 7 bases, the J end by 0 bases, with 7 bases between. CDR3 sequence reads: CSDKSSYNEQFF. As DNA, the CDR3 is TGCAGTGATAAGAGCTCCTACAATGAGCAGTTCTTC.

In the case of this clonotype: The DNA is omitted, as the CDR3 cannot be located on it reliably, and the CDR3 follows TCRdb's listing. The chain recombines TRBV29-1 with TRBJ2-2; TRBD2, the table's D call, lacks a check against the DNA. Germline lookup yields CDR1 SQVTM and CDR2 ANQGSEA. The CDR3 has 12 amino acids, counting both end residues. The CDR3 sequence is CSVVAEGSGAVF.

V gene TRBV7-9 combines with J gene TRBJ2-5, with D possibly matching TRBD1 (5 bases). This CDR3 is 12 amino acids long. Looked up from germline, CDR1 is SEHNR and CDR2 is FQNEAQ (reference sequence). Deletions cut 7 bases from V and 3 bases from J, with 9 bases between. CDR3 sequence: CASKKGEETQYF. The CDR3 DNA sequence: TGTGCCAGCAAGAAAGGGGAAGAGACCCAGTACTTC.

In its sample, this clonotype was seen many times. V is TRBV7-9 and J is TRBJ2-7, with 7 bases that match TRBD1. The CDR3 spans 14 residues. Trimming at V came to 5 bases and at J to 5 bases, leaving 9 bases not matched to a gene. The germline gives CDR1 SEHNR, CDR2 FQNEAQ (reference sequence). CDR3 DNA sequence: TGTGCCAGCAGCCGGACAGGAACTTGGAACGAGCAGTACTTC. It encodes CASSRTGTWNEQYF.

The chain uses TRBV11-2 and TRBJ2-3; 10 bases are a match to TRBD2. Germline V lookup: CDR1 SGHAT, CDR2 FQNNGV. CDR3 length: 19 amino acids. V trimming: 5 bases; J trimming: 1 base; junction bases outside the gene matches: 15. The DNA of the CDR3 is TGTGCCAGCAGCCGGGACAGATCCGGCCTAGCGGGAGGCACAGATACGCAGTATTTT. Its translation is CASSRDRSGLAGGTDTQYF.

As regards this clonotype: The germline gene is not matched at one end of the junction; a read error may be the cause. The chain links TRBV7-9 to TRBJ2-1; 13 positions match TRBD2. CDR3 size: 17 residues. CDR1 SEHNR and CDR2 FQNEAQ come from the germline V gene (reference sequence). The CDR3 sequence is CSSRSTSGRTLYNEQFF. The CDR3 DNA sequence: TGTTCCAGCAGGTCGACTAGCGGGAGGACACTTTACAATGAGCAGTTTTTC.

This clonotype has only one observation. Given a much more abundant clone one base away, this may be a read error. The chain joins TRBV6-5 to TRBJ1-5, with 7 bases aligning to TRBD1. V shed 4 bases, J shed 7 bases, and the junction held 4 bases outside the gene matches. The CDR3 runs 13 residues. Germline CDR1 is MNHEY and CDR2 is SVGAGI. DNA of the CDR3: TGTGCCAGCAGTTGCGACAGGGACCAGCCCCAGCATTTT. Its translation: CASSCDRDQPQHF.

This chain connects TRBV29-1 to TRBJ2-7; possibly TRBD2 for D (7 bases). The CDR3 extends over 11 amino acids. Germline values: CDR1 SQVTM, CDR2 ANQGSEA. In DNA, the CDR3 is TGCTCGGGGGGCACAGTGGCCGAGCAGTACTTC. Translated, it gives CSGGTVAEQYF.

V usage is TRBV29-1 and J usage is TRBJ2-1, with 7 bases identical to TRBD1. Germline values: CDR1 SQVTM, CDR2 ANQGSEA. The junction had 6 bases not matched to a gene; V was cut back by 2 bases and J by 8 bases. CDR3 size: 13 residues. CDR3 DNA sequence: TGCAGCGTTGAAAGGCAACAGGGGCATGAGCAGTTCTTC. It encodes CSVERQQGHEQFF.

This clonotype was picked up a small number of times. The CDR3 end shows no conserved phenylalanine or tryptophan, and so a read error is likely. The CDR3 spells CSARRGSTPTGTQYS. The CDR3 DNA reads as TGCAGTGCTAGACGGGGCTCTACGCCCACAGGTACGCAGTATTCT. The chain uses TRBV20-1 and TRBJ2-3; D possibly matches TRBD1 or TRBD2 (5 bases each). Germline V gene data show CDR1 as DFQATT and CDR2 as SNEGSKA (reference sequence). The CDR3 runs 15 residues.

As regards this clonotype: A read error may produce the germline difference seen at one junction end. The rearrangement links TRBV20-1 to TRBJ2-3; 13 bases match TRBD2. Germline values: CDR1 DFQATT, CDR2 SNEGSKA (reference sequence). The CDR3 is 20 residues long. CDR3 region: CNASRPGLAGWPSSTDTQYF. DNA of the CDR3: TGCAATGCTAGTCGACCGGGACTAGCGGGATGGCCGAGTAGCACAGATACGCAGTATTTT.

In this sample, this clonotype turned up a few times. This chain's CDR3 is CASSLGDSGYNEQFF. CDR3 nucleotides: TGTGCCAGCAGCTTGGGGGACTCTGGCTACAATGAGCAGTTCTTC. The V gene is TRBV11-3, the J gene TRBJ2-1, with a possible D match to TRBD2 (6 bases). The V and J ends lost 3 bases and 3 bases respectively, with 12 bases between them. The CDR3 is 15 amino acids. The V gene's germline CDR1 is SGHNT and CDR2 YENEEA.

The rearrangement joins TRBV6-1 to TRBJ1-1; the D gene is possibly TRBD1 (5 bases). The CDR3 has 14 residues. V was pared by 7 bases and J by 8 bases, with 20 bases between. Germline V CDR1 and CDR2: MNHNS, SASEGT. The CDR3 DNA sequence: TGTGCCAGCAATGGGGAGGGACTCCCGCCCGAAGCTTTCTTT. It translates to CASNGEGLPPEAFF.

Comments on this clonotype: Mismatch with germline at one junction end may stem from a read error. The V call is TRBV29-1, the J call TRBJ2-7, with D tentatively TRBD2 (6 bases). The CDR3 has 16 amino acids. Germline assignment: CDR1 SQVTM and CDR2 ANQGSEA. The CDR3 sequence is CSVVEAGNQLSREQHF. The CDR3 nucleotides read TGCAGCGTTGTAGAGGCGGGAAATCAGCTGTCCCGCGAGCAGCACTTC.

This chain uses TRBV5-5 with TRBJ1-1, with D unresolved. The CDR3 runs 14 residues. Germline CDR1 is SGHKS and CDR2 is YYEKEE (reference sequence). V was shortened by 4 bases and J by 8 bases, with 18 bases between the two germline ends. CDR3 in DNA: TGTGCCAGCAGCCGCACTTACATGATCAGCGAAGCTTTCTTT. Translated, it gives CASSRTYMISEAFF.

With respect to this clonotype: Its ends do not fully match the called genes, so a read error is possible. The rearrangement uses TRBV7-9 and TRBJ2-7; D uncertain. CDR3 size: 11 residues. Germline-derived CDR1 and CDR2 are SEHNR and FQNEAQ (reference sequence). CDR3 residues: CASNLFHEQYF. The CDR3 nucleotides are TGTGCCAGCAACTTATTCCACGAGCAGTACTTC.

This clonotype qualifies as large. V usage is TRBV29-1 and J usage is TRBJ2-1, with D perhaps assigned TRBD1 or TRBD2 (5 bases each). Trimming pared 8 bases from V and 0 bases from J, leaving 14 bases between. CDR1 is SQVTM and CDR2 is ANQGSEA in the germline V gene. The CDR3 consists of 14 residues. The CDR3 spells CSTRDVSSYNEQFF. The CDR3 nucleotides are TGCAGCACTCGGGACGTGAGCTCCTACAATGAGCAGTTCTTC.

The chain recombines TRBV29-1 with TRBJ2-1, with D tentatively TRBD1 or TRBD2 (6 bases each). The germline V gene encodes CDR1 SQVTM and CDR2 ANQGSEA. The CDR3 totals 14 residues. Here the CDR3 DNA reads TGCGGTGTTGGGGGGCGGCATGGGGGCAATGAGCAGTTCTTC. Residues: CGVGGRHGGNEQFF.